This T cell receptor (beta chain) was profiled in a study of T cells in narcolepsy. Looking at the study overall: Healthy controls were enrolled alongside patients with narcolepsy type 1 or type 2.

The study's findings and limits: HCRT-specific and TRIB2-specific autoreactive clonotypes appeared among same-patient CSF and blood CD4+ clonotypes. No autoreactive T cell clone sequences appeared in some memory CD4+ repertoires. Reportedly, autoreactive clonotypes were serially detected in patients' blood but not controls'.

J was trimmed by 8 bases and V by 0 bases; bases with no gene match: 10. The CDR3 totals 16 residues. Germline V gives CDR1 SEHNR, CDR2 FQNEAQ (reference sequence). In regard to this clone: What it binds is not known.

Libraries were prepared by immunoSEQ multiplex PCR; TCRdb keeps only in-frame clonotypes and omits some of them. The data contain tens of thousands of clones, around 88% of them seen just once; the ten biggest clones take up under 1.5%. Sequenced sample: CD45RA- memory CD4+ T cells from PBMCs. This receptor was taken from a human donor with narcolepsy. The V gene is TRBV7-9, the J gene TRBJ2-1, with 7 bases lining up with TRBD2. In DNA, the CDR3 is TGTGCCAGCAGCTTAGCGCGGGTGACTAGCAGTGATGAGCAGTTCTTC. Translation gives CASSLARVTSSDEQFF.